The rows below give T cell receptor beta chains drawn from one sample of a study of blood T cell repertoires in COVID-19. TCRdb keeps only in-frame clones here, not all; method: immunoSEQ multiplex PCR. The sample has 150,000 to 250,000 clones; 70% to 85% are singletons. The sample was peripheral blood. Every receptor here comes from a human donor with acute or convalescent COVID-19. The donor label of this sample is uncertain. CDR3s include the opening cysteine and the closing phenylalanine or tryptophan. A D gene is named only where the DNA matches it firmly. Clone size is stated in some rows and not others, as once, few, many or a class when expanded.

>TRBV6-2/TRBV6-3|TRBJ2-1|NA|19|TRBD1
TGTGCCAGCAGTTTCGACCGGGACAGGGCAGCGATAAGAAACAATGAGCAGTTCTTC
CASSFDRDRAAIRNNEQFF
>TRBV30|TRBJ1-1|NA|11|NA
TGTGCCTGGAGTCGGGAAGCTGAAGCTTTCTTT
CAWSREAEAFF
>TRBV19|TRBJ2-3|NA|16|TRBD2
TGTGCCAGTAGTCCGAGACTAGCGGGAGGCTCAGATACGCAGTATTTT
CASSPRLAGGSDTQYF
>TRBV28|TRBJ1-1|NA|14|NA
TGTGCCAGCAGTTTATCTGGACTACCCGTTGGAGCTTTCTTT
CASSLSGLPVGAFF
>TRBV28|TRBJ2-3|NA|14|NA
TGTGCCAGCAGTTTGGGCAGGCGCACAGATACGCAGTATTTT
CASSLGRRTDTQYF
>TRBV7-9|TRBJ2-2|NA|14|NA
TGTGCCAGCAGCTTAACAGGGAACGGCGGGGAGCTGTTTTTT
CASSLTGNGGELFF
>TRBV11-2|TRBJ2-5|NA|11|NA
TGTGCCAGCACCCAGGCGGAGACCCAGTACTTC
CASTQAETQYF
>TRBV27|TRBJ2-5|NA|13|NA
TGTGCCAGCATTGGTGGAAGGGGCAGGGCCCAGTACTTC
CASIGGRGRAQYF
>TRBV2|TRBJ1-2|NA|15|TRBD1
TGTGCCAGCAGTTTACAGGGGCTTAAGTCCCCAGGCTACACCTTC
CASSLQGLKSPGYTF
>TRBV7-9|TRBJ1-2|few|13|NA
TGTGCCAGCAGCCTCCCCGACTACGGGGGCTACACCTTC
CASSLPDYGGYTF
>TRBV27|TRBJ2-1|NA|15|TRBD2
TGTGCCAGCAGTAATAGCGGGAGCGGGTACAATGAGCAGTTCTTC
CASSNSGSGYNEQFF
>TRBV18|TRBJ2-4|NA|15|NA
TGTGCCAGCTCACCTCCCTCCCTAGCCAAAAACATTCAGTACTTC
CASSPPSLAKNIQYF
>TRBV6-2/TRBV6-3|TRBJ2-1|NA|20|TRBD2
TGTGCCAGCAGTTACCCCGGGACTAGCGGGAGTTACTTTTCCTACAATGAGCAGTTCTTC
CASSYPGTSGSYFSYNEQFF
>TRBV19|TRBJ1-1|NA|14|TRBD1
TGTGCCAGTACCGATACAGGGGGCGCGAATGAAGCTTTCTTT
CASTDTGGANEAFF
>TRBV6-5|TRBJ2-7|NA|14|NA
TGTGCCAGCAGGTACGGACTGCTCTCCTACGAGCAGTACTTC
CASRYGLLSYEQYF
>TRBV11-2|TRBJ2-7|NA|13|NA
TGTGCCAGCAGCTTAGAGGCAGGCTACGAGCAGTACTTC
CASSLEAGYEQYF
>TRBV5-1|TRBJ2-2|NA|16|NA
TGCGCCAGCAGCTTGGGAGACAGGCAGGGCACCGGGGAGCTGTTTTTT
CASSLGDRQGTGELFF
>TRBV28|TRBJ2-7|NA|18|TRBD2
TGTGCCAGCAGTCCTCTGAGAACTAGCGGGAGGATCCTCTACGAGCAGTACTTC
CASSPLRTSGRILYEQYF
>TRBV19|TRBJ1-5|few|16|TRBD1
TGTGCCAGTAGTATTGGCCCAGGGGGACTCGTCATTCCCCAGCATTTT
CASSIGPGGLVIPQHF
>TRBV19|TRBJ2-7|NA|14|NA
TGTGCCAGTAGTATAGCGGGTGACTCCTACGAGCAGTACTTC
CASSIAGDSYEQYF
>TRBV3-1/TRBV3-2|TRBJ2-7|once|14|NA
TGTGCCAGCAAGTTGGGGGCGAAATTGGACGAGCAGTACTTC
CASKLGAKLDEQYF
>TRBV5-4|TRBJ2-5|NA|18|TRBD2
TGTGCCAGCAGCTGGGGGACTAGCGGGAGAGGATCCCAAGAGACCCAGTACTTC
CASSWGTSGRGSQETQYF
>TRBV4-1|TRBJ1-3|NA|16|NA
TGCGCCAGCAGCCGACTTGGGGCAGACGCGGGAAACACCATATATTTT
CASSRLGADAGNTIYF
>TRBV2|TRBJ1-1|NA|11|NA
TGTGCCAGCAACGTCCGGGTCGAAGCTTTCTTT
CASNVRVEAFF
>TRBV6-5|TRBJ2-7|NA|15|TRBD2
TGTGCCAGCACCCCCCGGGTAGCGGGCTCCTACGAGCAGTACTTC
CASTPRVAGSYEQYF
>TRBV27|TRBJ2-1|NA|15|TRBD2
TGTGCCAGCAGTCTGGAGGGACTACACTACAATGAGCAGTTCTTC
CASSLEGLHYNEQFF
>TRBV18|TRBJ1-6|NA|14|NA
TGTGCCAGCTCACCCAACGGAGAGTCTGGACCCCTCCACTTT
CASSPNGESGPLHF
>TRBV10-3|TRBJ1-1|NA|14|NA
TGTGCCATCAGGCCTCGGGACTCGAACACTGAAGCTTTCTTT
CAIRPRDSNTEAFF
>TRBV5-1|TRBJ2-7|once|16|NA
TGCGCCAGCAGCTCCGTAGGGGGGGGAGGACCCTACGAGCAGTACTTC
CASSSVGGGGPYEQYF
>TRBV29-1|TRBJ2-7|NA|15|TRBD2
TGCAGCGTCCTCGGACTAGCGCCGTTTACCTACGAGCAGTACTTC
CSVLGLAPFTYEQYF
>TRBV30|TRBJ1-3|once|13|NA
TGTGCCTGGAAATTAACAGGGGGAAACACCATATATTTT
CAWKLTGGNTIYF